This TCR beta chain derives from a study of T-cell memory formation after mild COVID-19. Study background: TCR clusters were mostly donor specific. General study results and limits: In pre-infection memory, a portion of responding clones appeared, which suggested that cross-reactive memory joined. Mainly in CM and EM were contracting CD4+ clones; CD8+ were in EMRA.

Germline V gives CDR1 SGHVS, CDR2 FQNEAQ. The CDR3 is 16 amino acids. Trimming shortened V by 6 bases and J by 0 bases, and 15 bases separated the two germline ends. Turning to this clonotype: The antigen is not known.

The 5'RACE method, run with constant-segment primers, produced TCR alpha and TCR beta cDNA libraries (carrying sample barcodes and UMIs). Each CDR3 protein gets one entry after TCRdb re-called the 5' RACE reads with MiXCR. Among about 400,000 distinct CDR3 sequences listed, 20% to 25% were seen once. The chain employs TRBV7-8 and TRBJ2-1; D is unclear. The source is an adult woman who had mild COVID-19 (a few samples of this study predate the infection). Cell type and time point are not known. Specimen: PBMCs or a T cell subset sorted from them (not recorded which). The CDR3 spells CASSFTGRYSYNEQFF. CDR3 in DNA: TGTGCCAGCAGTTTTACGGGCAGGTACTCCTACAATGAGCAGTTCTTC.